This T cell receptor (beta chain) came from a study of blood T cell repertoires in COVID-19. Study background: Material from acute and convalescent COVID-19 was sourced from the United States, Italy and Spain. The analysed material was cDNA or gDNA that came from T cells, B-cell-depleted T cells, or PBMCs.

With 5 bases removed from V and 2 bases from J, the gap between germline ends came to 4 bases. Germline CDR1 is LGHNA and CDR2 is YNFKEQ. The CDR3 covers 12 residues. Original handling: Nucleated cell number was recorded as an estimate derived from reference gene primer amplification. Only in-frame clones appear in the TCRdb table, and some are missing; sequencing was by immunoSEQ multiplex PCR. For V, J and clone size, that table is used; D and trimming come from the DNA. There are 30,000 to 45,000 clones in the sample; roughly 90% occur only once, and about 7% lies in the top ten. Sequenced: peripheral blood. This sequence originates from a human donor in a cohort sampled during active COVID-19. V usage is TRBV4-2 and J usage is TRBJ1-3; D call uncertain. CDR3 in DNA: TGTGCCAGCAGCGGCCCTGGAAACACCATATATTTT. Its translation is CASSGPGNTIYF.